This TCR beta chain was sequenced during a study of T cells after yellow fever vaccination. The study, taken as a whole, reports: Booster samples showed a return of most primary-vaccination clones (about 96% CD4, about 88% CD8).

The CDR3 totals 16 residues. V was shortened by 6 bases and J by 0 bases, with 18 bases between the two germline ends. This clonotype was recorded at least ten times. Its antigen is unknown. TCRdb passed the 5' RACE reads through MiXCR, listing each CDR3 protein once. This repertoire shows 200,000 to 300,000 distinct CDR3 sequences, approximately 3.6% found once; its top ten account for around a fifth. V usage is TRBV12-3 or TRBV12-4 and J usage is TRBJ2-7; a possible D gene is TRBD2 (6 bases). The receptor was derived from a man between 18 and 35 years old who received the YFV17D yellow fever vaccine. The sequencing used PBMCs, collected 15 days after the yellow fever booster vaccination. This CDR3 is CASRGAGTYDSYEQYF. The CDR3 coding sequence is TGTGCCAGCAGGGGCGCCGGGACTTATGACTCCTACGAGCAGTACTTC.